This TCR beta chain was found in a study of T cell repertoires in cytomegalovirus infection. Overall study context: Selection of CMV epitopes for the study included recently identified HLA-C-restricted and well-studied HLA-B-restricted ones. Indications came from public TCR beta signatures; they pointed to CMV infection and to a matching HLA type.

TCRdb recomputed calls from the reads with MiXCR, one row per CDR3 protein. The data contain about 770,000 distinct CDR3 sequences, approximately 32% of them seen just once; the ten biggest clones take up about an eighth. Points from the study as a whole: Clonotypes of TCR beta that were HLA-C-restricted and CMV-specific dominated the ex vivo response.

The table lists this clonotype with a few counts. Its antigen is unidentified. This specimen consisted of cultured CD8+ T cells from PBMCs, obtained from culture after CMV antigen stimulation. The clonotype originates from a human donor in good health (CMV status not recorded). Some clones in this sample may be carry-over from other donors' samples.

Here the CDR3 DNA reads TGTGCCAGCAGTTACTCTCAAACTCAGGGGGCGCCTAACTATGGCTACACCTTC. Translating gives CASSYSQTQGAPNYGYTF. This chain joins TRBV6-5 and TRBJ1-2, with TRBD1 identical over 8 bases. CDR1 and CDR2 from the germline V gene are MNHEY and SVGAGI. The CDR3 extends over 18 amino acids. Germline trimming cut 0 bases from V and 0 bases from J; bases unmatched to any gene: 9.